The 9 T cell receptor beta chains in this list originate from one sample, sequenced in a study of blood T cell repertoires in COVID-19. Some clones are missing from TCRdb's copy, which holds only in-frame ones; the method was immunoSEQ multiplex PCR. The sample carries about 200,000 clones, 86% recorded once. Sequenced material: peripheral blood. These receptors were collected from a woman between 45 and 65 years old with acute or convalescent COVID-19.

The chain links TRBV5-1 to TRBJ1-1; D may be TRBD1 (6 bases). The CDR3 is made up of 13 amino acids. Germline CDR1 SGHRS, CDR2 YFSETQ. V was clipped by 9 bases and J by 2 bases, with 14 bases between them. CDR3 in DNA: TGCGCCACCAATGGGGGCAGCAACACTGAAGCTTTCTTT. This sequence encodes CATNGGSNTEAFF.

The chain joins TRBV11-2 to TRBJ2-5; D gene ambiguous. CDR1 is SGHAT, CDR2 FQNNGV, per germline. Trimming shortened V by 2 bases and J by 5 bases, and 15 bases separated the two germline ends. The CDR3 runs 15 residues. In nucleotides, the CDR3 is TGTGCCAGCAGCTTATACAGACCGGTTGGGGAGACCCAGTACTTC. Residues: CASSLYRPVGETQYF.

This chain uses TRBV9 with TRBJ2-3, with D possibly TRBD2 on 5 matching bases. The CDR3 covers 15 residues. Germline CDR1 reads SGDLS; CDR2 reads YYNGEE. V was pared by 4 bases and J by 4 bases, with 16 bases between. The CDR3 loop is CASSPSWGDSDTQYF. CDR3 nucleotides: TGTGCCAGCAGCCCCTCCTGGGGAGATTCAGATACGCAGTATTTT.

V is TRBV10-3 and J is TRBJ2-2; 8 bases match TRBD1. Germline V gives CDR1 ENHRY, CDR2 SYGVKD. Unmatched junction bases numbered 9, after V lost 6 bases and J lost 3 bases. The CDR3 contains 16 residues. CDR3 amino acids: CAISQQGGGDTGELFF. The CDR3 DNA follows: TGTGCCATCAGCCAACAGGGGGGAGGCGACACCGGGGAGCTGTTTTTT.

CDR3 sequence reads: CASSQTSPGGQETQYF. The CDR3 DNA reads TGTGCCAGCAGCCAGACTAGCCCTGGGGGGCAAGAGACCCAGTACTTC. The chain couples TRBV7-6 to TRBJ2-5; 7 bases line up with TRBD2. The CDR3 contains 16 residues. After removal of 5 bases from V and 2 bases from J, the junction contained 11 bases not matched to a gene. Germline V gene sequence: CDR1 SGHVS, CDR2 FNYEAQ. The complete variable domain, with remaining parts taken from reference TRBV7-6 and TRBJ2-5, reads GAGVSQSPRYKVTKRGQDVALRCDPISGHVSLYWYRQALGQGPEFLTYFNYEAQQDKSGLPNDRFSAERPEGSISTLTIQRTEQRDSAMYRCASSQTSPGGQETQYFGPGTRLLVL.

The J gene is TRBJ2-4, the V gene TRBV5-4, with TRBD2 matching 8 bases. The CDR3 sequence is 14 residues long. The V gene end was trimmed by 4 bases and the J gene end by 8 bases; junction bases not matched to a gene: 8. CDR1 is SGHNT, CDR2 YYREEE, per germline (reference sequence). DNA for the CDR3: TGTGCCAGCAGCAGCCGGGGGGGCCTGGACATTCAGTACTTC. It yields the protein CASSSRGGLDIQYF.

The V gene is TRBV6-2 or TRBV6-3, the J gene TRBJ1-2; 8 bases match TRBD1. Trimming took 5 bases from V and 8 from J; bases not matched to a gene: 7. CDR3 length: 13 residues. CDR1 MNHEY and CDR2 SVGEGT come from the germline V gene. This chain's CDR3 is CASSTVGTGGYTF. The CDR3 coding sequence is TGTGCCAGCAGTACCGTCGGGACAGGAGGCTACACCTTC.

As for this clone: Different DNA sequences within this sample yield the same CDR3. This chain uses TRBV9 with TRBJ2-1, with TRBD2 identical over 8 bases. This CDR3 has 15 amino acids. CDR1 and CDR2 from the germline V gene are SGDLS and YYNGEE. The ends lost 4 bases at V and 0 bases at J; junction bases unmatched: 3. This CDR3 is CASSTSGSSYNEQFF. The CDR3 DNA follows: TGTGCCAGCAGCACTAGCGGTAGCTCCTACAATGAGCAGTTCTTC.

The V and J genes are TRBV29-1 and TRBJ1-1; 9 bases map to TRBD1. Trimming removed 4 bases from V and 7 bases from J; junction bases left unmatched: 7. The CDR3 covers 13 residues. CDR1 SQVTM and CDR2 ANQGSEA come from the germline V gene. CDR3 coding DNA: TGCAGCGTTGCGTGGACAGGGGAGGTTGAAGCTTTCTTT. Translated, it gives CSVAWTGEVEAFF.